This TCR beta chain was sequenced for a study of PD-1 blockade in classical Hodgkin lymphoma (dated by TCRdb to 2019 to 2021). Background for the entire study: Nivolumab dosing was 3 mg/kg intravenously every 2 weeks, continuing until either disease progression or unacceptable toxicity. The study used TCR beta sequencing and CyTOF to define a peripheral blood immune signature of response to PD-1 blockade in classical Hodgkin lymphoma.

The time point label, read with the paper, signifies: cycle 1 day 1 (C1D1), immediately before nivolumab initiation. Every trial patient had relapsed following autologous stem cell transplantation, and prior brentuximab vedotin exposure was what differed among cohorts A, B and C. The trial cohort included 55 to 65 patients with relapsed/refractory classical Hodgkin lymphoma, and each patient had a best overall response of complete response, partial response or progressive disease. In the multi-cohort phase II CheckMate 205 trial, trial patients received single-agent nivolumab. An independent review committee assessed best overall response by applying the 2007 International Working Group response criteria. Trial PBMCs were collected just before the start of nivolumab (C1D1) and during therapy at cycle 2 day 1 and cycle 4 day 1. After peripheral blood was drawn into 8 mL Vacutainer Cell Preparation Tubes, PBMCs were isolated by centrifugation and then cryopreserved.

On this clone: Its antigen remains unidentified. Base qualities are not at hand, and no much larger clone is one base apart.

Study-wide findings and limitations: A significant rise by C4D1 was seen in CD4+ but not CD8+ TCR diversity (p=0.0027 vs p=0.16), with the rise being most apparent in complete responders (p=0.02). Only a single clinical trial cohort was studied, and what caused the repertoire differences, possibly disease activity or prior therapy, remained undefined. Among trial patients, those achieving complete response had baseline diversity similar to that of newly diagnosed patients, while diversity was significantly lower in partial responders and progressors. Diversity was lower in patients who began nivolumab less than 1 year after ASCT, so these patients were left out of later analyses to avoid confounding by immune reconstitution. Baseline TCR diversity was reported as lower in newly diagnosed patients than in healthy donors, and lower still in relapsed/refractory patients.

The CDR1 and CDR2 encoded by the germline V gene are SGDLS and YYNGEE. The CDR3 goes from the cysteine to the phenylalanine over 14 residues. CDR3 DNA is the only sequence kept; it has 42 bases, read in frame from the first base. Trimming takes 3 bases off V and 6 bases off J; junction bases not matched to a gene: 6. The Qiagen DNeasy kit was used to extract genomic DNA both from unsorted PBMCs and from the negatively selected CD4+ and CD8+ fractions. Amplification of TCR beta CDR3 regions was done by immunoSEQ multiplex PCR with primers that anneal to V and J segments. Amplification bias was minimized using a synthetic immune receptor repertoire, and residual bias was removed computationally after sequencing. The study's processing was this. Repertoire diversity was quantified as the Shannon entropy index using custom Python scripts. Unsorted, CD4+ and CD8+ repertoires were analyzed separately, except for combined analyses in which CD4+ and CD8+ sequences were merged in silico. A clone was considered expanded if an increase in frequency of at least 2-fold after treatment relative to C1D1 was found, and a pseudocount of 0.5 was applied to clones undetected at baseline. Clones with 0 or 1 copy at C1D1 were classified as singleton clones, and clones with 2 or more copies were classified as non-singleton clones. Clones expanded in unsorted samples were labelled as CD4+, CD8+ or unknown by matching protein sequences in sorted samples from the same patient. Diversity changes from C1D1 to C4D1 were tested in paired samples using Wilcoxon tests. TCRdb holds this immuneACCESS table with in-frame rearrangements only. Some clones are missing; in checked studies, unresolved V genes explain under half, and the rest has no known cause. The DNA was the basis for D and trimming; V, J and clone size are from that table. The sample profile shows about 100,000 clones; approximately 88% of them were found once. 10% to 15% of the sample rests with the top ten.

The chain employs TRBV9 and TRBJ2-7; a stretch of 10 junction bases matches TRBD2. The receptor was isolated from a human donor with classical Hodgkin lymphoma. The input for sequencing was peripheral blood mononuclear cells (PBMCs), taken at baseline. The CDR3: CASSALAGVGEQYF. The DNA reads as follows: TGTGCCAGCAGCGCCCTAGCGGGAGTGGGCGAGCAGTACTTC.